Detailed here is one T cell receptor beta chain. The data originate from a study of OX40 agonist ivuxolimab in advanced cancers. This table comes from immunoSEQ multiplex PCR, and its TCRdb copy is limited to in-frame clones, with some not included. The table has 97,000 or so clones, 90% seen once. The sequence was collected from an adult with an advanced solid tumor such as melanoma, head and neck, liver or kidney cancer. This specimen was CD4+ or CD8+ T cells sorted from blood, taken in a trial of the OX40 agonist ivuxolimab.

Here the CDR3 reads CASSTTGVANTF. The CDR3 DNA sequence: TGTGCCAGCAGCACCACAGGGGTCGCTAACACCTTC. The V gene is TRBV7-2, the J gene TRBJ1-2; the match to TRBD1 covers 7 bases. J lost 12 bases, V lost 5 bases, and 9 bases had no gene match. The CDR3 loop spans 12 amino acids. Per germline, CDR1 SGHTA and CDR2 FQGNSA.